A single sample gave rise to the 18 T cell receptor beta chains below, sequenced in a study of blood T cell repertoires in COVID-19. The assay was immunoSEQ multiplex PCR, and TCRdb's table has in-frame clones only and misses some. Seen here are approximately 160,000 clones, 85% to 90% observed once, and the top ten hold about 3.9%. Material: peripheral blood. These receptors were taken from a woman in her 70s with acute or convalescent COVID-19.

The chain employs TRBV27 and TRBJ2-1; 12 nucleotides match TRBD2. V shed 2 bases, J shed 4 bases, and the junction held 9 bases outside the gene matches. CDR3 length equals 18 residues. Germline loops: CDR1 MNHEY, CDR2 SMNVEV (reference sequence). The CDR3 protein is CASSLRTSGITLYNEQFF. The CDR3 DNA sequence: TGTGCCAGCAGTTTACGGACTAGCGGGATCACTCTTTACAATGAGCAGTTCTTC.

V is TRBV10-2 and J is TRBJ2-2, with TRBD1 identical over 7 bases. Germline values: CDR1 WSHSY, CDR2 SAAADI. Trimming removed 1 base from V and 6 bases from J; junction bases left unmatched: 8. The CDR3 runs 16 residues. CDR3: CASSELYIGGPGELFF. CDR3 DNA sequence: TGCGCCAGCAGTGAGTTATATATAGGGGGCCCCGGGGAGCTGTTTTTT.

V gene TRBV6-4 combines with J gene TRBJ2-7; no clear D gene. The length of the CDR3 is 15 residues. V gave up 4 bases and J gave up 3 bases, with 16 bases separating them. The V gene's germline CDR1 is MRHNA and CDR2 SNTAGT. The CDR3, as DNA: TGTGCCAGCAGTGTAGTTATCCCTACTAACTACGAGCAGTACTTC. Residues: CASSVVIPTNYEQYF.

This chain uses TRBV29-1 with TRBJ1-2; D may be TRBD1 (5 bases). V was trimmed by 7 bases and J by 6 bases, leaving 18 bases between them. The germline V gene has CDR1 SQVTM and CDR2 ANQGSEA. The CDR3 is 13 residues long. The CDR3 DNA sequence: TGCAGCGCTAACCAGGGTAGGATGGATGGCTACACCTTC. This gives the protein CSANQGRMDGYTF.

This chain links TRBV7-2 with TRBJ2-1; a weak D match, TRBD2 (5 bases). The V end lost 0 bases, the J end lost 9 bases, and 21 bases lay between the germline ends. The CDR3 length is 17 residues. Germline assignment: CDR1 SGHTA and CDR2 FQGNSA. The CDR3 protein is CASSLARSAVEVREQFF. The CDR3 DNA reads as TGTGCCAGCAGCTTAGCGAGGTCGGCGGTGGAGGTGCGTGAGCAGTTCTTC.

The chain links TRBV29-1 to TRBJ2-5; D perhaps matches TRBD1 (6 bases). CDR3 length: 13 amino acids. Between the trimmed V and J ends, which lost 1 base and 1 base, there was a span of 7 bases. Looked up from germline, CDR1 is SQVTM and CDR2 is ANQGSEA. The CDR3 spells CSVEGTVQETQYF. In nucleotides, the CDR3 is TGCAGCGTTGAAGGGACAGTCCAAGAGACCCAGTACTTC.

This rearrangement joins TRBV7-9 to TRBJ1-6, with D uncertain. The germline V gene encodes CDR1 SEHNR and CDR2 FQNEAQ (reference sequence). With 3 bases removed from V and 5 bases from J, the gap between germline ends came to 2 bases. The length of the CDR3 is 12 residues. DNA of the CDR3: TGTGCCAGCAGCTTCAATAATTCACCCCTCCACTTT. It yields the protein CASSFNNSPLHF.

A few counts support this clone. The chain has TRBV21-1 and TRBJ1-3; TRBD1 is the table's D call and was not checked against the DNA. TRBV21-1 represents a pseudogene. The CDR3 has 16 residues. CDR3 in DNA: TGTGCCAGCAGCAAAGAGGGGGCAGGGAGACGAAACACCATATATTTT. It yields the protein CASSKEGAGRRNTIYF.

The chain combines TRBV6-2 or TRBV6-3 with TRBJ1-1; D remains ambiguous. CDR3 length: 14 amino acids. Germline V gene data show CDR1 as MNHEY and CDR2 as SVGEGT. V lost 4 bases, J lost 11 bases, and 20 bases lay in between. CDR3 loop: CASSSVRDIRFAFF. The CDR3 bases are TGTGCCAGCAGTTCGGTAAGAGATATACGGTTCGCTTTCTTT.

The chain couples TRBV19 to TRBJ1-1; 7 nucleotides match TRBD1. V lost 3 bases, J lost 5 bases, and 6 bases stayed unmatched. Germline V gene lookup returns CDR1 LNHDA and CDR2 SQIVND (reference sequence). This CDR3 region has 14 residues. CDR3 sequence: CASSISNRGTEAFF. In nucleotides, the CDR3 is TGTGCCAGTAGTATCTCGAACAGGGGTACTGAAGCTTTCTTT.

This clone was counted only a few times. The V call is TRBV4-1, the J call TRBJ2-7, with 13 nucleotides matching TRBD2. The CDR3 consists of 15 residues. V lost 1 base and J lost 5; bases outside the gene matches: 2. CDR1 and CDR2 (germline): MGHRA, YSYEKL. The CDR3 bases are TGCGCCAGCAGCCAAGGGGGACTAGCGGGACACGAGCAGTACTTC. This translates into CASSQGGLAGHEQYF.

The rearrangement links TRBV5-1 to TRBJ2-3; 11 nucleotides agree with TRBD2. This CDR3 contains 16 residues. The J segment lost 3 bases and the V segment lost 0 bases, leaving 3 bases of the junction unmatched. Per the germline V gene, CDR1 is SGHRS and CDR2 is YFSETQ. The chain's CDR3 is CASSLAASGGTDTQYF. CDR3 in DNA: TGCGCCAGCAGCTTGGCGGCTAGCGGGGGGACAGATACGCAGTATTTT.

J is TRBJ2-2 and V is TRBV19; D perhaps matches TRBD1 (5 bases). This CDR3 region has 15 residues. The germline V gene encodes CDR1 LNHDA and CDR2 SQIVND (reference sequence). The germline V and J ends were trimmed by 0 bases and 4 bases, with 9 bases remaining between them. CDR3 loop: CASSIEGRGTGELFF. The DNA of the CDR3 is TGTGCCAGTAGTATAGAAGGAAGGGGCACCGGGGAGCTGTTTTTT.

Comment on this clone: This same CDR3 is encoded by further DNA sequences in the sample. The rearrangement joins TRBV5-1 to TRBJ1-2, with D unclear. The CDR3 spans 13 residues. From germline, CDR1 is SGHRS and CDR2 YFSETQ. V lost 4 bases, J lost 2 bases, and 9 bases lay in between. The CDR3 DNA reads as TGCGCCAGCAGCCCGACGGGGAACTATGGCTACACCTTC. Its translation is CASSPTGNYGYTF.

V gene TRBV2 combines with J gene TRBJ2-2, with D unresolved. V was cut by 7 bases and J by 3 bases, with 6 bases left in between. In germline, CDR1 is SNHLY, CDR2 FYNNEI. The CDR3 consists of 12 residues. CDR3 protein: CASNRDTGELFF. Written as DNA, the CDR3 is TGTGCCAGCAACCGGGACACCGGGGAGCTGTTTTTT.

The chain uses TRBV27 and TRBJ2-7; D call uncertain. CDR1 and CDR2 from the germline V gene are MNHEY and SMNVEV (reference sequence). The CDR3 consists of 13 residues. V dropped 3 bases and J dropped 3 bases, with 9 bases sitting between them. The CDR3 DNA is TGTGCCAGCAGTTTGCGGCCCTACTACGAGCAGTACTTC. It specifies CASSLRPYYEQYF.

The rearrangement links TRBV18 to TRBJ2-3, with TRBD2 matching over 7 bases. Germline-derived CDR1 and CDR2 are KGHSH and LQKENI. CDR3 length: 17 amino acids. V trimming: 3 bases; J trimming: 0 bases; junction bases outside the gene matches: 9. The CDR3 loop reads CASSPPLAEASTDTQYF. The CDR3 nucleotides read TGTGCCAGCTCACCTCCCCTAGCGGAGGCAAGCACAGATACGCAGTATTTT.

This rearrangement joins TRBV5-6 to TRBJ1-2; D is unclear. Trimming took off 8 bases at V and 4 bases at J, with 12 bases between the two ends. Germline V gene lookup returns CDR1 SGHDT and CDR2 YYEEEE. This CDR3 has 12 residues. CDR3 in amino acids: CASSRSSYGYTF. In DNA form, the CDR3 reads TGTGCCAGTAGCAGGAGTTCCTATGGCTACACCTTC. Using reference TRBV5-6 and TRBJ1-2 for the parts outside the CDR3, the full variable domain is DAGVTQSPTHLIKTRGQQVTLRCSPKSGHDTVSWYQQALGQGPQFIFQYYEEEERQRGNFPDRFSGHQFPNYSSELNVNALLLGDSALYLCASSRSSYGYTFGSGTRLTVV.